This is a list of T cell receptor beta chains from one sample in a study of T cells after somatic rescue of genetic block. Profiled with immunoSEQ multiplex PCR; TCRdb holds only in-frame clones, not every one. Of roughly 120,000 clones listed, 75% to 95% were seen once; the top ten hold 1.4% to 1.5%. The specimen sequenced was peripheral blood mononuclear cells (PBMCs). Every receptor here comes from a woman aged 18-35 years. Both conserved end residues are part of each CDR3.

J	V	CDR3
TRBJ1-6	TRBV5-1	CASSLTGRNASPLHF
TRBJ1-3	TRBV4-3	CASSQGPLSGNTIYF
TRBJ1-5	TRBV7-8	CASSLEGQPQHF
TRBJ1-3	TRBV25-1	CASSESGGPGGNTIYF
TRBJ2-2	TRBV9	CASSPFWGPNTGELFF
TRBJ1-3	TRBV9	CASSVTGGAGNTIYF
TRBJ1-6	TRBV6-5	CASSYKGNNSPLHF
TRBJ2-2	TRBV19	CASTLGNTGELFF
TRBJ2-3	TRBV6-5	CASSYGDSTDTQYF
TRBJ2-7	TRBV5-1	CASSEGPGDYEQYF
TRBJ2-3	TRBV7-3	CASSAYSTLAGGTDTQYF
TRBJ2-3	TRBV2	CASSSPRPQGGRTDTQYF
TRBJ2-7	TRBV19	CASSIELRGRNFEQYF
TRBJ1-3	TRBV30	CAWSRGASGNTIYF
TRBJ1-2	TRBV6-1	CASSEIQGYGYTF
TRBJ1-1	TRBV6-5	CASSLLGGNTEAFF
TRBJ2-7	TRBV12-5	CASGGGYEQYF
TRBJ2-1	TRBV6-6	CASTSRQGRNNEQFF
TRBJ1-2	TRBV4-2	CASSQAGGGANYGYTF
TRBJ2-7	TRBV6-1	CASSENWEAYEQYF
TRBJ2-5	TRBV29-1	CSVEVITGETQYF
TRBJ1-1	TRBV30	CAWSVGGITEAFF
TRBJ1-2	TRBV7-2	CASSLPPGAYGYTF
TRBJ1-2	TRBV10-3	CAISEDRDGYTF
TRBJ1-6	TRBV5-1	CASSLSRQSSGSPLHF
TRBJ1-1	TRBV30	CAWGGDEAFF
TRBJ2-7	TRBV25-1	CASSAVDRGTYEQYF
TRBJ2-1	TRBV4-2	CASRGGYNEQFF
TRBJ2-7	TRBV29-1	CSVDGQGGGYEQYF
TRBJ2-7	TRBV30	CAWVRDSSYEQYF
TRBJ2-5	TRBV6-6	CASNVGGGAKETQYF
TRBJ1-3	TRBV2	CASGGGHSGNTIYF
TRBJ1-2	TRBV23-1	CASSQSGGPYGYTF
TRBJ2-5	TRBV6-1	CASSRQLDETQYF
TRBJ1-1	TRBV15	CATSHRGPGTEAFF
TRBJ1-1	TRBV28	CASTFNTEAFF
TRBJ1-2	TRBV4-2	CASSRSTGNYGYTF
TRBJ1-1	TRBV11-2	CASSLATVMNTEAFF
TRBJ1-2	TRBV25-1	CASSLTGGMKGYTF
TRBJ2-3	TRBV4-1	CASSQEAGGPGDTQYF
TRBJ2-5	TRBV18	CASSPAGLFQETQYF
TRBJ2-3	TRBV4-3	CASSQDLRASGGGADTQYF
TRBJ2-5	TRBV18	CASSRSGLAGGRYQETQYF
TRBJ1-2	TRBV9	CASSVGATLYGYTF
TRBJ2-2	TRBV7-2	CASSPGTGGSGELFF
TRBJ2-7	TRBV5-8	CASSLGHNYEQYF
TRBJ1-1	TRBV5-4	CASSWGQEAFF
TRBJ2-1	TRBV11-2	CASSPPDRAPFGEQFF
TRBJ1-1	TRBV4-1	CASSQIRGGGKGDTEAFF
TRBJ2-5	TRBV4-2	CASSQDRGGEETQYF